The clone carrying this T cell receptor (beta chain) was recorded a few times. These data come from a study of T cells in Graves' hyperthyroidism and ophthalmopathy. RNA transcripts gave rise to amplified TCR beta CDR3 regions. A first-round RT-PCR of the TCR CDR3 used the HTBI primer set. TCRdb re-analysed the multiplex PCR reads in MiXCR, keeping a single row per CDR3 protein. This table holds about 720,000 distinct CDR3 sequences, around a sixth found once. Germline CDR1 and CDR2: LGHDT and YNNKEL (reference sequence). The J segment lost 3 bases and the V segment lost 3 bases, leaving 9 bases of the junction unmatched. This CDR3 has 17 residues. These patients, aged 18 to 65, had recently diagnosed hyperthyroidism lasting under 2 months. Thyroid ultrasound and orbital computed tomography, with clinical symptoms and serum thyroxine and TRAb, informed diagnoses. Preceding any ophthalmopathy symptoms, the blood sample dates from first hyperthyroidism diagnosis.

The V gene is TRBV3-1, the J gene TRBJ2-1; 9 bases fit TRBD2. The source material was blood. This TCR was recovered from a woman between 45 and 60 years old with Graves' hyperthyroidism that later progressed to Graves' ophthalmopathy. This chain's CDR3 is CASSQNPSGAFYNEQFF. CDR3 bases: TGTGCCAGCAGCCAGAACCCTAGCGGGGCGTTCTACAATGAGCAGTTCTTC.